These 5 T cell receptor beta chains share one sample of origin, sequenced in a study of CD8+ T cells in alopecia areata. RNA extraction was followed by reverse transcription into cDNA, which acted as the sequencing template. Assay used: immunoSEQ multiplex PCR; TCRdb lists only in-frame clones, some missing. The sample lists 95,000 to 100,000 clones, about 58% occurring once. Documented treatment: oral pan-JAK inhibitor, 5-10 mg twice daily. The sample was CD8+ T cells sorted from blood, taken at week 4, from a patient treated with tofacitinib. Receptors were obtained from a human donor with alopecia areata.

The DNA of the CDR3 is TGCGCCAGCAGCCAAGAGTGGGGGGGCGGCACAGATACGCAGTATTTT. This sequence encodes CASSQEWGGGTDTQYF. This chain joins TRBV4-3 and TRBJ2-3, with D perhaps matching TRBD2 (7 bases). Germline loops: CDR1 LGHNA, CDR2 YSLEER. With 0 bases removed from V and 1 base from J, the gap between germline ends came to 11 bases. The CDR3 contains 16 residues.

The chain combines TRBV7-9 with TRBJ1-2, with D maybe TRBD1 (6 bases). This CDR3 spans 15 amino acids. CDR1 is SEHNR and CDR2 is FQNEAQ in the germline V gene (reference sequence). Trimming removed 6 bases from V and 3 bases from J, with 17 bases in between. This chain's CDR3 is CASSSPGAVDYGYTF. The DNA of the CDR3 is TGTGCCAGCAGTTCCCCGGGGGCAGTGGACTATGGCTACACCTTC.

The genes are TRBV18 and TRBJ2-6; a weak D match, TRBD1 (6 bases). This CDR3 has 18 amino acids. Germline loops: CDR1 KGHSH, CDR2 LQKENI. V gave up 5 bases and J gave up 0 bases, with 17 bases separating them. The CDR3 DNA follows: TGTGCCAGCTCAGCACAGGGAGTAGTGGGCTCTGGGGCCAACGTCCTGACTTTC. Amino acids: CASSAQGVVGSGANVLTF.

This clone was detected a few times. The J gene is TRBJ1-4, the V gene TRBV5-1; D is uncertain. Germline values: CDR1 SGHRS, CDR2 YFSETQ. Trimming left V 4 bases short and J 4 bases short, with 23 bases between. CDR3 length: 18 residues. CDR3 protein: CASSQETLDARINEKLFF. In nucleotides, the CDR3 is TGCGCCAGCAGCCAAGAAACACTAGACGCTAGAATTAATGAAAAACTGTTTTTT.

The chain employs TRBV7-9 and TRBJ2-7; D tentatively fits TRBD1 or TRBD2 (5 bases each). The V end lost 3 bases, the J end lost 5 bases, and 14 bases lay between the germline ends. This CDR3 has 14 amino acids. Germline V gene lookup returns CDR1 SEHNR and CDR2 FQNEAQ (reference sequence). The CDR3 protein is CASSFSAGGDEQYF. The CDR3 bases are TGTGCCAGCAGCTTTTCCGCTGGGGGTGACGAGCAGTACTTC.